Listed here is a single T cell receptor (beta chain). Per the germline V gene, CDR1 is SNHLY and CDR2 is FYNNEI. This CDR3 is built from 14 residues. The V and J ends lost 2 bases and 5 bases respectively, with 12 bases between them. This record comes from a study of PD-1 blockade in mismatch repair-deficient tumors. Looking at the study overall: All were previously treated, progressing patients with some twelve mismatch repair-deficient cancer types.

Data came from immunoSEQ multiplex PCR; TCRdb stores just in-frame clones and leaves some out. This sample has tens of thousands of clones; 75% to 90% occur once, and the top ten carry more than 3%. The rearrangement links TRBV2 to TRBJ2-5; no clear D gene. The specimen was PBMCs, collected roughly 6 weeks after starting pembrolizumab. This clonotype was obtained from an adult with mismatch repair-deficient cancer. Written as DNA, the CDR3 is TGTGCCAGCAGTGAACCGGCCCACGGGGAGACCCAGTACTTC. Its protein product is CASSEPAHGETQYF.